A single sample is the source of the 17 T cell receptor beta chains below, sequenced in a study of OX40 agonist ivuxolimab in advanced cancers. Method: immunoSEQ multiplex PCR; TCRdb's copy keeps in-frame clones and lacks some. The sample gives tens of thousands of clones, around three quarters of which show up once; 20% to 25% is in the top ten. The input for sequencing was CD4+ or CD8+ T cells sorted from blood, taken in a trial of the OX40 agonist ivuxolimab. Every receptor here comes from an adult with an advanced solid tumor such as melanoma, head and neck, liver or kidney cancer.

This chain links TRBV4-1 with TRBJ2-5; D ambiguous. V was shortened by 1 base and J by 4 bases, with 13 bases between the two germline ends. Germline CDR1 MGHRA, CDR2 YSYEKL. The CDR3 is 15 residues long. The CDR3 region has the DNA TGCGCCAGCAGCCAAGTGGCAGGTGGCGCAGAGACCCAGTACTTC. This translates into CASSQVAGGAETQYF.

This chain uses TRBV5-6 with TRBJ2-3, with D unresolved. Per the germline V gene, CDR1 is SGHDT and CDR2 is YYEEEE. Trimming took off 5 bases at V and 5 bases at J, with 9 bases between the two ends. The length of the CDR3 is 12 residues. The CDR3 DNA reads as TGTGCCAGCAGGAATCGAATAGATACGCAGTATTTT. Translating gives CASRNRIDTQYF.

Comment on this clone: The junction shows a germline mismatch at one end, possibly a read error. This chain's CDR3 is CASSLAWTGRETQYF. DNA for the CDR3: TGTGCTAGCAGCTTAGCTTGGACAGGGAGGGAGACCCAGTACTTC. V is TRBV7-7 and J is TRBJ2-5; 8 nucleotides match TRBD1. CDR1 and CDR2 from the germline V gene are SSHAT and FNYEAQ (reference sequence). This CDR3 has 15 residues.

The rearrangement links TRBV27 to TRBJ2-1; D unresolved. The germline gives CDR1 MNHEY, CDR2 SMNVEV (reference sequence). The CDR3 covers 16 residues. The V end lost 6 bases, the J end lost 0 bases, and 15 bases lay between the germline ends. CDR3 bases: TGTGCCAGCAGGGGCCCCAAGGTGTCCTCCTACAATGAGCAGTTCTTC. Translating it yields CASRGPKVSSYNEQFF.

This chain connects TRBV7-9 to TRBJ1-2, with D perhaps matching TRBD1 (5 bases). CDR1 is SEHNR and CDR2 is FQNEAQ in the germline V gene (reference sequence). The germline V and J ends were trimmed by 2 bases and 1 base, with 11 bases remaining between them. CDR3 length: 15 residues. The CDR3 loop is CASSLSGDRNYGYTF. The CDR3 region has the DNA TGTGCCAGCAGCTTATCGGGGGACCGTAACTATGGCTACACCTTC.

This chain uses TRBV7-6 with TRBJ1-5; D not resolved. The CDR3 is 12 amino acids. Germline V gene sequence: CDR1 SGHVS, CDR2 FNYEAQ. Trimming stripped 5 bases from V and 2 bases from J, with 4 bases between. CDR3 DNA: TGTGCCAGCAGCCCGGGCAATCAGCCCCAGCATTTT. This translates into CASSPGNQPQHF.

This clone is medium-sized. This chain joins TRBV2 and TRBJ1-4; D remains ambiguous. V was shortened by 4 bases and J by 11 bases, with 11 bases between the two germline ends. CDR3 length: 12 residues. Looked up from germline, CDR1 is SNHLY and CDR2 is FYNNEI. CDR3 coding DNA: TGTGCCAGCAGTGTTACAGAGGTCAAACTGTTTTTT. Protein product: CASSVTEVKLFF.

The J gene is TRBJ2-1, the V gene TRBV4-3; possible D gene TRBD1, 6 bases. V lost 4 bases and J 0 bases, leaving 10 bases between the germline ends. This CDR3 spans 15 amino acids. Germline V gives CDR1 LGHNA, CDR2 YSLEER. The CDR3, as DNA: TGCGCCAGCAGCCCGGACAGTGTCTCCTACAATGAGCAGTTCTTC. It translates to CASSPDSVSYNEQFF.

The chain uses TRBV7-2 and TRBJ2-3; the D gene could be TRBD1 or TRBD2 (6 bases each). Germline V lookup: CDR1 SGHTA, CDR2 FQGNSA. V was pared by 5 bases and J by 2 bases, with 11 bases between. This CDR3 region has 14 residues. Here the CDR3 reads CASSRGELTDTQYF. The CDR3 DNA sequence: TGTGCCAGCAGCAGGGGGGAACTCACAGATACGCAGTATTTT.

CDR3 in DNA: TGTGCCAGCAGCGTAGCGGACCTGAACACTGAAGCTTTCTTT. Protein sequence: CASSVADLNTEAFF. The genes are TRBV9 and TRBJ1-1; D remains unclear. V dropped 0 bases and J dropped 0 bases, with 6 bases sitting between them. CDR1 is SGDLS and CDR2 is YYNGEE in the germline V gene. The CDR3 has 14 residues.

This clone was counted between two and nine times. The rearrangement uses TRBV10-3 and TRBJ2-2; 7 bases are shared with TRBD1. Germline V lookup: CDR1 ENHRY, CDR2 SYGVKD. V lost 6 bases to trimming and J lost 2 bases; unmatched junction nucleotides: 9. The CDR3 has 16 amino acids. As DNA, the CDR3 is TGTGCCATCAGCCAAGGTACAGGGGTTAACACCGGGGAGCTGTTTTTT. Translation: CAISQGTGVNTGELFF.

The chain employs TRBV9 and TRBJ2-4; 7 nucleotides align to TRBD1. CDR1 is SGDLS and CDR2 is YYNGEE in the germline V gene. The CDR3 covers 16 residues. V trimming: 4 bases; J trimming: 1 base; junction bases outside the gene matches: 8. The CDR3 sequence: CASSRTGDGAKNIQYF. The CDR3 bases are TGTGCCAGCAGCCGAACAGGGGACGGGGCCAAAAACATTCAGTACTTC.

This chain links TRBV28 with TRBJ1-5; weak D call: TRBD1 (6 bases). The CDR3 covers 14 residues. Germline V gives CDR1 MDHEN, CDR2 SYDVKM. Deletions cut 3 bases from V and 0 bases from J, with 6 bases between. CDR3 sequence (DNA): TGTGCCAGCAGTTTGACAGGTAGCAATCAGCCCCAGCATTTT. Amino acids: CASSLTGSNQPQHF.

The J gene is TRBJ1-3, the V gene TRBV4-3, with D unresolved. Germline lookup yields CDR1 LGHNA and CDR2 YSLEER. The CDR3 loop spans 14 amino acids. Trimming left V 4 bases short and J 3 bases short, with 10 bases between. This CDR3 reads CASSLGVGGNTIYF. CDR3 sequence (DNA): TGCGCCAGCAGCCTCGGGGTGGGTGGAAACACCATATATTTT.

The rearrangement links TRBV9 to TRBJ1-6; D possibly corresponds to TRBD1 (5 bases). Germline V lookup: CDR1 SGDLS, CDR2 YYNGEE. The CDR3 extends over 18 amino acids. Trimming shortened V by 0 bases and J by 0 bases, and 13 bases separated the two germline ends. CDR3 residues: CASSVDGGDFSYNSPLHF. DNA for the CDR3: TGTGCCAGCAGCGTAGATGGGGGGGATTTCTCCTATAATTCACCCCTCCACTTT.

The chain combines TRBV5-1 with TRBJ1-1; perhaps TRBD1 as D (5 bases). This CDR3 region has 15 residues. V dropped 5 bases and J dropped 0 bases, with 14 bases sitting between them. Germline V CDR1 and CDR2: SGHRS, YFSETQ. The CDR3 loop reads CASRQVSSLNTEAFF. DNA for the CDR3: TGCGCCAGCAGACAGGTATCCTCCTTGAACACTGAAGCTTTCTTT.

This clone has at least ten counts. This chain connects TRBV27 to TRBJ2-2; 16 nucleotides align to TRBD2. In germline, CDR1 is MNHEY, CDR2 SMNVEV (reference sequence). The CDR3 has 16 residues. V gave up 5 bases and J gave up 7 bases; unmatched junction bases: 4. The CDR3 here is CASSGTSGGAVGELFF. In DNA, the CDR3 is TGTGCCAGCAGTGGGACTAGCGGGGGGGCCGTCGGGGAGCTGTTTTTT.